Listed below are T cell receptor beta chains from one sample, sequenced in a study of identical twins. From the 5' RACE reads, TCRdb called clonotypes with MiXCR, one entry per CDR3 protein. The top ten clones hold 10% to 15% of a sample with 350,000 to 500,000 distinct CDR3 sequences, under 20% of them seen once. The material sequenced was naive T cells sorted from blood. These receptors were taken from a man aged 50-60 years in good health. Each CDR3 is given with its conserved first and last residue. The order of the fields is V gene, D gene, J gene, clone size, CDR3 DNA, CDR3 protein. The D gene is left open where the match is weak. A clone size is listed for some rows: how often the clone was seen (once, few, many), or a class if it is expanded.

>TRBV12-3/TRBV12-4|TRBD2|TRBJ2-1|many
TGTGCCAGCAGCACTAGCGGGATCTACAATGAGCAGTTCTTC
CASSTSGIYNEQFF
>TRBV4-1|-|TRBJ1-6|-
TGCGCCAGCAGCCAAGACCCTAATTCACCCCTCCACTTT
CASSQDPNSPLHF
>TRBV25-1|-|TRBJ2-2|many
TGTGCCAGCAGTAGTCTTAGGGAGCGAAACCCCGGGGAGCTGTTTTTT
CASSSLRERNPGELFF
>TRBV7-2|TRBD1|TRBJ2-1|few
TGTGCCAGCACCAAAGACAGGGCTGTTCATGAGCAGTTCTTC
CASTKDRAVHEQFF
>TRBV28|TRBD1|TRBJ1-6|few
TGTGCCAGCAGTAAGGACAGGGAGAATTCACCCCTCCACTTT
CASSKDRENSPLHF
>TRBV5-5|TRBD2|TRBJ2-1|many
TGTGCCAGCAGCCCCCTGGCTAGCGGGAGTAGGAATGAGCAGTTCTTC
CASSPLASGSRNEQFF
>TRBV5-1|-|TRBJ2-1|few
TGCGCCAGCAGCCGCTTTGGGAACAATGAGCAGTTCTTC
CASSRFGNNEQFF
>TRBV27|-|TRBJ1-2|few
TGTGCCAGCAGTCCGGCTGGGAGGGCTATTGGCTACACCTTC
CASSPAGRAIGYTF
>TRBV5-1|-|TRBJ1-3|-
TGCGCCAGCAGTTTGGAGGCAGGCTCTGGAAACACCATATATTTT
CASSLEAGSGNTIYF
>TRBV27|TRBD1|TRBJ1-6|-
TGTGCCAGCAGTTTTCTACAGGGGTTTTCCTCCTATAATTCACCCCTCCACTTT
CASSFLQGFSSYNSPLHF
>TRBV12-3/TRBV12-4|-|TRBJ2-5|-
TGTGCCAGCAGGAACATATTAGAGACCCAGTACTTC
CASRNILETQYF
>TRBV25-1|-|TRBJ2-3|many
TGTGCCAGCAGTGTCAACCTGGGGGGCACAGATACGCAGTATTTT
CASSVNLGGTDTQYF
>TRBV7-9|TRBD1|TRBJ2-1|few
TGTGCCAGCGTGCCGGGACAGGGGTTTAATGAGCAGTTCTTC
CASVPGQGFNEQFF
>TRBV15|-|TRBJ2-3|few
TGTGCCACCAGCATAGGGGATAGCACAGATACGCAGTATTTT
CATSIGDSTDTQYF
>TRBV12-3/TRBV12-4|-|TRBJ2-3|-
TGTGCCAGCAGTTTCCCGGCGTTGGGGGCAGATACGCAGTATTTT
CASSFPALGADTQYF
>TRBV30|-|TRBJ1-6|many
TGTGCCTGGAGTGGAACAGCCTCACCCCTCCACTTT
CAWSGTASPLHF
>TRBV14|-|TRBJ2-3|many
TGTGCCAGCAGCCAGGAATACACAGATACGCAGTATTTT
CASSQEYTDTQYF
>TRBV5-1|TRBD1|TRBJ2-7|many
TGCGCCAGCAGCTTGGATAACAGGGGACGAGAAGAGCAGTACTTC
CASSLDNRGREEQYF
>TRBV6-2/TRBV6-3|TRBD1|TRBJ2-2|-
TGTGCCAGCAGCTCGGACAGGTCGCGCACCGGGGAGCTGTTTTTT
CASSSDRSRTGELFF
>TRBV3-1|-|TRBJ1-6|-
TGTGCCAGCACCGGGACCCCCAATTCACCCCTCCACTTT
CASTGTPNSPLHF
>TRBV29-1|-|TRBJ2-1|few
TGCAGTGGGGACTTCGATGAGCAGTTCTTC
CSGDFDEQFF
>TRBV7-2|TRBD2|TRBJ2-7|-
TGTGCCAGCAGCCCTCGGACTAGCTGGTTCTACGAGCAGTACTTC
CASSPRTSWFYEQYF
>TRBV7-9|-|TRBJ2-7|-
TGTGCCAGCAGCTTTCCCCCCGAATTGTACGAGCAGTACTTC
CASSFPPELYEQYF
>TRBV15|-|TRBJ2-7|many
TGTGCCACCAGCAGAGTAAGGGACAATCCCGTAATGTACTTC
CATSRVRDNPVMYF